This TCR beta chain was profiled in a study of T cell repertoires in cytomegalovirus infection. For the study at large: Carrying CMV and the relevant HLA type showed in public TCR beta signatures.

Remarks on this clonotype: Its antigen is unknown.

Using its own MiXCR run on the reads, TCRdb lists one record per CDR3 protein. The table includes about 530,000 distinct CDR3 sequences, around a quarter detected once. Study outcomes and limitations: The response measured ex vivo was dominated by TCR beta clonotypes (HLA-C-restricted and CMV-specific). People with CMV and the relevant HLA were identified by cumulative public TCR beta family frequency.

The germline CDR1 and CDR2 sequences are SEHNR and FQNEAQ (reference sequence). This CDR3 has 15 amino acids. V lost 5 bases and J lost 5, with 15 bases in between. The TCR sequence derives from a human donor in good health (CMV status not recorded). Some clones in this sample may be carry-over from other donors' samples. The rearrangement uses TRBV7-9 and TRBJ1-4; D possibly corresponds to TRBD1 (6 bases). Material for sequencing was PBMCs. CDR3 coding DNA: TGTGCCAGCAGCGGATTCAGGGGCCTGAATGAAAAACTGTTTTTT. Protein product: CASSGFRGLNEKLFF.